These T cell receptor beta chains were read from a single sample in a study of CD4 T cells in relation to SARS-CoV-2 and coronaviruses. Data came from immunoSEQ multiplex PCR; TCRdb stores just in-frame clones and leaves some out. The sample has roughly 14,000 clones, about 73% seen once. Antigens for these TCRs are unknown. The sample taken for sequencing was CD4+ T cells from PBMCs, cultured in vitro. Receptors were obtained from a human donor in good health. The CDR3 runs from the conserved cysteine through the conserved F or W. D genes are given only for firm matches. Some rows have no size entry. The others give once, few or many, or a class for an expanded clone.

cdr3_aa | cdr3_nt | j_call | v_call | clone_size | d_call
CASSGTINQPQHF | TGTGCCAGCAGCGGGACAATTAATCAGCCCCAGCATTTT | TRBJ1-5 | TRBV27 | NA | NA
CASSPRTRFNEQFF | TGTGCCAGTAGTCCAAGGACTAGATTCAATGAGCAGTTCTTC | TRBJ2-1 | TRBV19 | once | TRBD2
CASSHSLRQQAFF | TGTGCCAGCAGCCACTCCCTTAGGCAGCAAGCTTTCTTT | TRBJ1-1 | TRBV28 | NA | NA
CASSPPLGDTGELFF | TGTGCCAGCAGTCCCCCCCTCGGGGACACCGGGGAGCTGTTTTTT | TRBJ2-2 | TRBV25-1 | NA | NA
CASSYIRATTDTQYF | TGTGCCAGCAGTTACATTAGAGCCACCACAGATACGCAGTATTTT | TRBJ2-3 | TRBV6-2/TRBV6-3 | few | NA
CASSSGDSLNTIYF | TGTGCCAGTAGTAGCGGGGACAGCTTAAACACCATATATTTT | TRBJ1-3 | TRBV19 | NA | TRBD1
CASSQDIGAGELFF | TGCGCCAGCAGCCAAGATATCGGGGCCGGGGAGCTGTTTTTT | TRBJ2-2 | TRBV4-1 | few | NA
CASNSASLVGRHEQYF | TGTGCCAGCAACTCGGCTAGTCTTGTGGGGCGACACGAGCAGTACTTC | TRBJ2-7 | TRBV28 | NA | NA
CAISTDRGLTGELFF | TGTGCCATCAGTACGGACAGGGGGCTTACCGGGGAGCTGTTTTTT | TRBJ2-2 | TRBV10-3 | few | TRBD1
CASSVDGPVGYGYTF | TGTGCCAGCAGCGTGGACGGGCCGGTGGGCTATGGCTACACCTTC | TRBJ1-2 | TRBV7-9 | NA | NA
CASSTGTAERNEQFF | TGTGCCAGCAGTACCGGGACAGCCGAGAGAAATGAGCAGTTCTTC | TRBJ2-1 | TRBV6-4 | NA | TRBD1
CASSQLVNTGELFF | TGTGCCAGCAGCCAACTAGTCAACACCGGGGAGCTGTTTTTT | TRBJ2-2 | TRBV7-3 | NA | NA
CASSTQGSSYNEQFF | TGTGCCAGCAGCACACAGGGGAGCTCCTACAATGAGCAGTTCTTC | TRBJ2-1 | TRBV7-9 | NA | TRBD1
CASSLERSQPQHF | TGTGCCAGCAGCTTAGAGAGAAGTCAGCCCCAGCATTTT | TRBJ1-5 | TRBV11-2 | NA | NA
CASSPYDRGNEQFF | TGTGCCAGCAGCCCGTACGACAGGGGCAATGAGCAGTTCTTC | TRBJ2-1 | TRBV13 | NA | TRBD1
CATSSANVDGYTF | TGTGCCACCAGCAGCGCAAATGTGGACGGCTACACCTTC | TRBJ1-2 | TRBV15 | few | NA
CASSASGAGGYTF | TGCGCCAGCAGTGCCTCAGGGGCCGGGGGCTACACCTTC | TRBJ1-2 | TRBV10-1 | few | NA
CASSLARGGSTEAFF | TGTGCCAGCAGCTTAGCTCGCGGGGGAAGCACTGAAGCTTTCTTT | TRBJ1-1 | TRBV11-2 | once | NA
CASSERELHNEQFF | TGTGCCAGTAGTGAGCGGGAGTTACATAATGAGCAGTTCTTC | TRBJ2-1 | TRBV19 | once | TRBD2
CASSRGPPGDTQYF | TGTGCCAGTAGTAGAGGACCCCCGGGAGATACGCAGTATTTT | TRBJ2-3 | TRBV19 | NA | NA
CASSFFGDYEQYF | TGTGCCAGCAGCTTTTTCGGTGACTACGAGCAGTACTTC | TRBJ2-7 | TRBV11-2 | few | NA
CASSQDVATNYGYTF | TGTGCCAGCAGCCAAGACGTGGCGACAAACTATGGCTACACCTTC | TRBJ1-2 | TRBV3-1/TRBV3-2 | NA | NA
CASSLEPGLKDTQYF | TGCGCCAGCAGCTTGGAGCCGGGACTCAAAGATACGCAGTATTTT | TRBJ2-3 | TRBV5-1 | NA | NA
CASSLVSETQYF | TGTGCCAGCAGCTTAGTGTCTGAGACCCAGTACTTC | TRBJ2-5 | TRBV7-9 | NA | NA
CASSPGTEMNTEAFF | TGTGCCAGCAGCCCCGGGACAGAGATGAACACTGAAGCTTTCTTT | TRBJ1-1 | TRBV7-9 | NA | TRBD1
CASSQVGTRTGLTNEQFF | TGTGCCAGCAGCCAAGTGGGAACTCGGACAGGGCTAACTAATGAGCAGTTCTTC | TRBJ2-1 | TRBV4-2 | few | TRBD1
CARGTGGDYGYTF | TGTGCCAGGGGGACAGGAGGGGACTATGGCTACACCTTC | TRBJ1-2 | TRBV7-8 | NA | TRBD1
CASSFYGVNQPQHF | TGTGCCAGCAGTTTTTACGGGGTCAATCAGCCCCAGCATTTT | TRBJ1-5 | TRBV5-5 | NA | NA
CASSQDSRLAGDETQYF | TGCGCCAGCAGCCAAGACTCAAGACTAGCGGGAGACGAGACCCAGTACTTC | TRBJ2-5 | TRBV4-1 | NA | TRBD2
CSVDRGANTEAFF | TGCAGCGTTGACAGGGGGGCGAACACTGAAGCTTTCTTT | TRBJ1-1 | TRBV29-1 | NA | TRBD1
CSASSTNTGELFF | TGCAGTGCTAGTTCGACGAACACCGGGGAGCTGTTTTTT | TRBJ2-2 | TRBV20-1 | NA | NA
CASSQWEANTGELFF | TGTGCCAGCAGCCAATGGGAAGCGAACACCGGGGAGCTGTTTTTT | TRBJ2-2 | TRBV4-2 | once | NA
CASSLSGRAGEQFF | TGTGCCAGCAGTTTAAGCGGGAGGGCCGGTGAGCAGTTCTTC | TRBJ2-1 | TRBV27 | NA | TRBD2
CASSLVVSGSNNEQFF | TGTGCCAGCAGCTTGGTGGTTAGCGGGAGTAATAATGAGCAGTTCTTC | TRBJ2-1 | TRBV5-4 | few | TRBD2
CASSSTGGQETQYF | TGTGCCAGCAGCTCCACAGGGGGTCAAGAGACCCAGTACTTC | TRBJ2-5 | TRBV7-2 | NA | TRBD1
CASSLGTYNEQFF | TGTGCCAGCAGCTTAGGTACCTACAATGAGCAGTTCTTC | TRBJ2-1 | TRBV7-9 | NA | NA
CASSSGTDIQETQYF | TGTGCCAGCAGCTCGGGGACCGACATCCAAGAGACCCAGTACTTC | TRBJ2-5 | TRBV5-4 | NA | NA
CASSGGVGEQYF | TGTGCCAGCAGTGGGGGGGTGGGCGAGCAGTACTTC | TRBJ2-7 | TRBV2 | few | NA
CASSSAVTSPLHF | TGTGCCAGCAGCTCCGCAGTAACCTCACCCCTCCACTTT | TRBJ1-6 | TRBV7-3 | NA | NA
CASSDGAGDTDTQYF | TGTGCCAGCAGTGACGGGGCGGGAGATACAGATACGCAGTATTTT | TRBJ2-3 | TRBV6-4 | NA | TRBD2
CAIIGRYSLPDRTESNQPQHF | TGTGCCATAATAGGGAGGTATTCCCTGCCGGACAGGACGGAGAGCAATCAGCCCCAGCATTTT | TRBJ1-5 | TRBV15 | NA | TRBD1
CASSYSRTGGFYGYTF | TGTGCCAGCAGTTACTCCCGGACAGGGGGCTTCTATGGCTACACCTTC | TRBJ1-2 | TRBV6-5 | NA | TRBD1
CASSMTGGIQPQHF | TGTGCCAGTAGTATGACAGGGGGCATCCAGCCCCAGCATTTT | TRBJ1-5 | TRBV19 | NA | TRBD1
CASSLEGTPYEQYF | TGTGCCAGCAGCTTGGAAGGAACTCCCTACGAGCAGTACTTC | TRBJ2-7 | TRBV5-4 | NA | NA
CASNPGRPKGGYTF | TGTGCCAGCAATCCAGGGAGGCCCAAGGGCGGCTACACCTTC | TRBJ1-2 | TRBV9 | NA | NA
CASSWGTGEGGYTF | TGTGCCAGCAGCTGGGGAACAGGGGAGGGCGGCTACACCTTC | TRBJ1-2 | TRBV5-4 | NA | TRBD1
CASSVGGFQPQHF | TGTGCCAGCAGCGTAGGAGGGTTTCAGCCCCAGCATTTT | TRBJ1-5 | TRBV9 | NA | NA
CASSLGFSSSNTEAFF | TGCGCCAGCAGCTTGGGGTTTTCTTCGTCGAACACTGAAGCTTTCTTT | TRBJ1-1 | TRBV5-1 | NA | NA
CAWGRDSLGAYNEQFF | TGTGCCTGGGGCCGGGACTCCCTTGGGGCCTACAATGAGCAGTTCTTC | TRBJ2-1 | TRBV30 | NA | NA
CASSLQASYEQYF | TGTGCCAGCAGTTTACAGGCATCCTACGAGCAGTACTTC | TRBJ2-7 | TRBV28 | NA | NA
CASSLTRGGTEAFF | TGTGCCAGCAGCTTAACGCGGGGAGGGACTGAAGCTTTCTTT | TRBJ1-1 | TRBV7-3 | NA | NA
CASSPPGQGSTEQYF | TGTGCCAGCAGCCCTCCGGGACAGGGGAGTACCGAGCAGTACTTC | TRBJ2-7 | TRBV3-1/TRBV3-2 | NA | TRBD1
CASSPNRDPTGTEAFF | TGTGCCAGCTCACCAAACAGGGACCCCACGGGCACTGAAGCTTTCTTT | TRBJ1-1 | TRBV18 | NA | NA
CASSRDSNTEAFF | TGTGCCAGCAGCAGGGACAGCAACACTGAAGCTTTCTTT | TRBJ1-1 | TRBV6-4 | NA | TRBD1
CASSLTMSAKTSTDTQYF | TGTGCCAGCAGCTTAACGATGTCGGCAAAAACTAGCACAGATACGCAGTATTTT | TRBJ2-3 | TRBV7-3 | NA | NA
CASSPPGRAGTGELFF | TGTGCCAGTAGTCCTCCCGGACGGGCTGGGACCGGGGAGCTGTTTTTT | TRBJ2-2 | TRBV19 | NA | NA
CAWSHPRDSGTRNNQPQHF | TGTGCCTGGAGTCATCCCCGGGACAGTGGGACCAGGAACAATCAGCCCCAGCATTTT | TRBJ1-5 | TRBV30 | few | TRBD1
CASSIGVITDTQYF | TGTGCCAGTAGTATCGGGGTTATCACAGATACGCAGTATTTT | TRBJ2-3 | TRBV19 | NA | NA
CASKLGPNQPQHF | TGTGCCAGCAAGCTCGGGCCCAATCAGCCCCAGCATTTT | TRBJ1-5 | TRBV2 | NA | NA